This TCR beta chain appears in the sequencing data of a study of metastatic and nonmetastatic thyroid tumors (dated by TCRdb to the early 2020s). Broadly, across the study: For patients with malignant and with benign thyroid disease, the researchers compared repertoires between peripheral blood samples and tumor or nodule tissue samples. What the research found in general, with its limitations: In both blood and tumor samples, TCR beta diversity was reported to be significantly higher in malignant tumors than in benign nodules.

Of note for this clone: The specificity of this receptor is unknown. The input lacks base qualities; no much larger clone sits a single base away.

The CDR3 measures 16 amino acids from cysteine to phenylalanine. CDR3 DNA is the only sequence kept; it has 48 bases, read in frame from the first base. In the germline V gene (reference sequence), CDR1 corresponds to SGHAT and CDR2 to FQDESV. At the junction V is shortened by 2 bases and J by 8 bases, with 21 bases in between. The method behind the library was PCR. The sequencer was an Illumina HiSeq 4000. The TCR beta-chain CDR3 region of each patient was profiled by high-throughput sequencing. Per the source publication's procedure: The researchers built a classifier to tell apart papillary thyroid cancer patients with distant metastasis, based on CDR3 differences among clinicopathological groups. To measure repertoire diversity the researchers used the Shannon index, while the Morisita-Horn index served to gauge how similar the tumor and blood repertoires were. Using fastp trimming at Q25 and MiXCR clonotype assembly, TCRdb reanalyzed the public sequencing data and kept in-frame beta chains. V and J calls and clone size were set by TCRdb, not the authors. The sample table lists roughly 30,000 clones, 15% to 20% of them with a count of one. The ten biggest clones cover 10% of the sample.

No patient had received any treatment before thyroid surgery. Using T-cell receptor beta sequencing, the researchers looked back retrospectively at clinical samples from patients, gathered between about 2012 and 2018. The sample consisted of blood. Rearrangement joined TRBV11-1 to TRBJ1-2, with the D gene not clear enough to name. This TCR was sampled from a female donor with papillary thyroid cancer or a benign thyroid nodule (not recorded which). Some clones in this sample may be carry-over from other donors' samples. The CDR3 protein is CASSLPRDMGSGGYTF. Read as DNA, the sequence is TGTGCCAGCAGCTTACCCCGTGACATGGGGTCCGGGGGCTACACCTTC.